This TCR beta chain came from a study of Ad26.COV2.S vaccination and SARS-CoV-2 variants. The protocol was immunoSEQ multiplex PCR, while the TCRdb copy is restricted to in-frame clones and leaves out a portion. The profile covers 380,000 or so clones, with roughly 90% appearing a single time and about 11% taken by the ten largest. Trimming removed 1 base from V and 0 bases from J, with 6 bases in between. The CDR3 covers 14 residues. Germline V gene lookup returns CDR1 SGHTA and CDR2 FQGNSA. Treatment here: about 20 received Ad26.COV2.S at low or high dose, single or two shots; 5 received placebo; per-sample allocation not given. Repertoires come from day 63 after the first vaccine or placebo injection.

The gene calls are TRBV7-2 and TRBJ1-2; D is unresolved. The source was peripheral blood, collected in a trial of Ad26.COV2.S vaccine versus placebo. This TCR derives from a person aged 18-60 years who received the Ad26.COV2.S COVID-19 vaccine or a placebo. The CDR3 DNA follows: TGTGCCAGCAGCTTAGAGTCAGCTAACTATGGCTACACCTTC. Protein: CASSLESANYGYTF.